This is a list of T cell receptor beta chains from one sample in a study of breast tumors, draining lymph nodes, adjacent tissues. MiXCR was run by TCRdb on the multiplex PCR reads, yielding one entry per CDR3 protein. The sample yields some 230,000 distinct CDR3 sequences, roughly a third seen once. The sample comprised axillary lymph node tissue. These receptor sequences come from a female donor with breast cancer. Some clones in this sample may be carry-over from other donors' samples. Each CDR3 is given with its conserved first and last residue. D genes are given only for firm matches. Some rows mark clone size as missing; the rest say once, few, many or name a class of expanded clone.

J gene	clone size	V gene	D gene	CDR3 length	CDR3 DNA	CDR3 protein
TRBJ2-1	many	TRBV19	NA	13	TGTGCCAGTAGTACGTCTGCCTACAATGAGCAGTTCTTC	CASSTSAYNEQFF
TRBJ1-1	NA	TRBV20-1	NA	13	TGCAGTGCTAGAGGGGGCAGGGACACTGAAGCTTTCTTT	CSARGGRDTEAFF
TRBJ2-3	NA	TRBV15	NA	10	TGTGCCACCGAGAGAGATACGCAGTATTTT	CATERDTQYF
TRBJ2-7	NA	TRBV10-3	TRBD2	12	TGTGCCACTGGACTAGTTGGTTACGAGCAGTACTTC	CATGLVGYEQYF
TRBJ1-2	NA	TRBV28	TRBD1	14	TGTGCCAGCAGTTTACGGGGACAGGCCCGGGGCTACACCTTC	CASSLRGQARGYTF
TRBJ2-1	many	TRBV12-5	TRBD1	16	TGTGCTAGTGGTTTGTCAAGTGGGACAGGGTACAATGAGCAGTTCTTC	CASGLSSGTGYNEQFF
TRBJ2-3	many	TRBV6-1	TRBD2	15	TGTGCCAGCAGAGGAGCGGGAGCCGGCGCAGATACGCAGTATTTT	CASRGAGAGADTQYF
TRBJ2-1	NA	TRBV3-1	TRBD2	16	TGTGCCAGCAGCCATCTAGCGGCAAGCTCCTACAATGAGCAGTTCTTC	CASSHLAASSYNEQFF
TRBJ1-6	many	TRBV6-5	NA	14	TGTGCCAGCACCTCCGGGATCTTTCACACACCCCTCCACTTT	CASTSGIFHTPLHF
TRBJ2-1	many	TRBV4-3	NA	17	TGCGCCAGCAGCCAAGACCCCCCTGAAGGCTTCTACAATGAGCAGTTCTTC	CASSQDPPEGFYNEQFF
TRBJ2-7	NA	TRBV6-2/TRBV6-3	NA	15	TGTGCCAGCAGTTACCCCCGGGTCCTCTCCTACGAGCAGTACTTC	CASSYPRVLSYEQYF
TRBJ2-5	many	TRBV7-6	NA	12	TGTGCCAGCAGCCAGCTCCAAGAGACCCAGTACTTC	CASSQLQETQYF
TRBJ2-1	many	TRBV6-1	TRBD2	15	TGTGCCAGCAGTGAGAGAACTAGCGGGAGCTATGAGCAGTTCTTC	CASSERTSGSYEQFF
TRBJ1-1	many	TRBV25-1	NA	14	TGTGCCAGCAGTGAAGAGGGTAGGGGCACTGAAGCTTTCTTT	CASSEEGRGTEAFF
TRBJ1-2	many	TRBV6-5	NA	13	TGTGCCAGCAGTAAAACACAAACCTATGGCTACACCTTC	CASSKTQTYGYTF
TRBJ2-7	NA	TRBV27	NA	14	TGTGCCAGCAGAGACCAGGGGCGCCCAGTCGAGCAGTACTTC	CASRDQGRPVEQYF
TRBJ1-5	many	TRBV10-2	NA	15	TGCGCCAGCAGTGTGGGTGGAGGGGCCAATCAGCCCCAGCATTTT	CASSVGGGANQPQHF
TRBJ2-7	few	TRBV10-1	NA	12	TGCGCCAGCAGTGATGGACTCTACGAGCAGTACTTC	CASSDGLYEQYF
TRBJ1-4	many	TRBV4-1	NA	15	TGCGCCAGCAGCCAAGGGGCAGGGGCGAATGAAAAACTGTTTTTT	CASSQGAGANEKLFF
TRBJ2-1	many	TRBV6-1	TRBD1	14	TGTGCCGGGTGCCGGGACAGGGGAAAGGCTGAGCAGTTCTTC	CAGCRDRGKAEQFF
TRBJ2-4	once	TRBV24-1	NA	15	TGTGCCACCAGTGATTTCGGGACAGCCAAAAACATTCAGTACTTC	CATSDFGTAKNIQYF
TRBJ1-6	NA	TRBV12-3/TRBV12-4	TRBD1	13	TGTGCCAGCAGTATACAGGGGCAATCACCCCTCCACTTT	CASSIQGQSPLHF
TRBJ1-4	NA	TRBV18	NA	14	TGTGCCAGCTCACCGGCCGGGGCTAATGAAAAACTGTTTTTT	CASSPAGANEKLFF
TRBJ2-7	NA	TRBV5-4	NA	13	TGTGCCAGCAGCTTTGGTAGGGGGGGCGAGCAGTACTTC	CASSFGRGGEQYF
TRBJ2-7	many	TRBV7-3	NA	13	TGTGCCAGCAGCTTAGGGGCGTCCTACGAGCAGTACTTC	CASSLGASYEQYF
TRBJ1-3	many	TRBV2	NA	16	TGTGCCAGCAGTGAGAGACCAATTCGGTCTGGAAACACCATATATTTT	CASSERPIRSGNTIYF
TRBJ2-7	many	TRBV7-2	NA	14	TGTGCCAGCAGCCGGGACATAATCACCTACGAGCAGTACTTC	CASSRDIITYEQYF
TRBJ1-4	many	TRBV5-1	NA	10	TGCGCCAGCAGGGGGGAAAAACTGTTTTTT	CASRGEKLFF
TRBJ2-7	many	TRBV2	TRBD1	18	TGTGCCAGTGCCGTGGGAAGGACAGGGGAAAGTAGTGGCTACGAGCAGTACTTC	CASAVGRTGESSGYEQYF
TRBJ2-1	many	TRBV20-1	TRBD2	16	TGCAGTGCTAGGCCGATAAGCGGGGGGCAGCACAATGAGCAGTTCTTC	CSARPISGGQHNEQFF
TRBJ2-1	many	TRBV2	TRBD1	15	TGTGCCAGCAGTGAAATTGGGACAGGGGGGAATGAGCAGTTCTTC	CASSEIGTGGNEQFF
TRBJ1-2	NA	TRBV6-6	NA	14	TGTGCCAGCAGTCCGCCAGGGCGACTTGATGGCTACACCTTC	CASSPPGRLDGYTF
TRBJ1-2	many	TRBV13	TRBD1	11	TGTGCCAGCAGCGCGTGGACAGGCGGTAAATTC	CASSAWTGGKF
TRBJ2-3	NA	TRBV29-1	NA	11	TGCAGCGGAAAGCAATGGGATACGCAGTATTTT	CSGKQWDTQYF
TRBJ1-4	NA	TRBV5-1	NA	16	TGCGCCAGCAGCCAACGTGGGGGTTCGACTAATGAAAAACTGTTTTTT	CASSQRGGSTNEKLFF
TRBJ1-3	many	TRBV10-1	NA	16	TGCGCCAGCAGTGTTGGGACGCTAAGCTCTGGAAACACCATATATTTT	CASSVGTLSSGNTIYF
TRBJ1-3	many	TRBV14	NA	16	TGTGCCAGCAGCCAAGTGGGAGGCCGGACTGGAAACACCATATATTTT	CASSQVGGRTGNTIYF
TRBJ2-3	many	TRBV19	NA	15	TGTGCCAGTAGTATAGGAGGGGTTGGCACAGATACGCAGTATTTT	CASSIGGVGTDTQYF
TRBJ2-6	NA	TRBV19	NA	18	TGTGCCAGTAGTAACTGGATCAGTGGTGGGTTTGGGGCCAACGTCCTGACTTTC	CASSNWISGGFGANVLTF
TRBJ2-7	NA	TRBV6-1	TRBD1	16	TGTGCCAGCAGTCCCAGGACAGGGTCTTTCGGATACGAGCAGTACTTC	CASSPRTGSFGYEQYF
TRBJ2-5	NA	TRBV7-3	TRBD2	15	TGTGCCAGCAGCCAGGCGGGGGGGACGAGAGAGACCCAGCACTTC	CASSQAGGTRETQHF
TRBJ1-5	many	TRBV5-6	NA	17	TGTGCCAGCAGCTTGTGGACAGAAATCAATAGCAATCAGCCCCAGCATTTT	CASSLWTEINSNQPQHF
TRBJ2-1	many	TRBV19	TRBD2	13	TGTGCCAGTAGTTTACTAGCGGGCAATGAGCAGTTCTTC	CASSLLAGNEQFF
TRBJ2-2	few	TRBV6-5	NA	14	TGTGCCAGCAATTGGAGGATGAACACCGGGGAGCTGTTTTTT	CASNWRMNTGELFF
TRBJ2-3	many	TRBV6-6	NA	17	TGTGCCAGCAGTTACTCACTGGCGGACGTTAGCACAGATACGCAGTATTTT	CASSYSLADVSTDTQYF
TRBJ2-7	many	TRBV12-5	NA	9	TGTGCTCCCGGGGACGAGCAGTACTTC	CAPGDEQYF
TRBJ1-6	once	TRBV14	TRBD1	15	TGTGCCAGCAGCCCCGTAACAGGGGGAAATTCACCCCTCCACTTT	CASSPVTGGNSPLHF
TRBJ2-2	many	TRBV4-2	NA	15	TGTGCCAGCAGCCGTGGGACGGTGAACACCGGGGAGCTGTTTTTT	CASSRGTVNTGELFF